Below are 20 T cell receptor beta chains sequenced from a single sample in a study of T cells after yellow fever vaccination. TCRdb re-derived calls from the 5' RACE reads in MiXCR, one entry per CDR3 protein. The table records 85,000 to 100,000 distinct CDR3 sequences, roughly 6% of them present only once. Sequencing used CD8+ T cells sorted from PBMCs, obtained 10 days after the yellow fever booster vaccination. The receptors shown here come from a man aged 18 to 35 who received the YFV17D yellow fever vaccine.

This clonotype came up many times. The V call is TRBV7-6, the J call TRBJ2-2; D gene ambiguous. This CDR3 contains 13 residues. V lost 3 bases and J 4 bases, leaving 6 bases between the germline ends. Germline loops: CDR1 SGHVS, CDR2 FNYEAQ. CDR3 coding DNA: TGTGCCAGCAGCTTTCAAATCACCGGGGAGCTGTTTTTT. Translation gives CASSFQITGELFF.

This clonotype has more than one count but fewer than ten. The rearrangement uses TRBV7-6 and TRBJ1-2; no clear D gene. The CDR3 totals 12 residues. Per the germline V gene, CDR1 is SGHVS and CDR2 is FNYEAQ. Trimming pared 3 bases from V and 6 bases from J, leaving 8 bases between. The CDR3: CASSFGGHGYTF. The CDR3 DNA is TGTGCCAGCAGCTTCGGAGGGCATGGCTACACCTTC.

There are many counts of this clonotype. The chain employs TRBV3-1 and TRBJ2-7; D ambiguous. CDR1 and CDR2 from the germline V gene are LGHDT and YNNKEL (reference sequence). The V end was cut by 1 base, the J end by 7 bases, with 11 bases between. This CDR3 spans 13 amino acids. This CDR3 is CASSQVMGKEQYV. CDR3 DNA sequence: TGTGCCAGCAGCCAAGTTATGGGGAAGGAGCAGTACGTC.

The chain employs TRBV7-9 and TRBJ2-2; TRBD2 aligns across 14 bases. CDR1 is SEHNR and CDR2 is FQNEAQ in the germline V gene (reference sequence). This CDR3 has 18 residues. With 3 bases clipped from V and 7 bases from J, the junction kept 10 bases outside the gene matches. DNA for the CDR3: TGTGCCAGCAGCTTTGGACACCTGGGACTAGCGGGGGTCGGGGAGCTGTTTTTT. As protein: CASSFGHLGLAGVGELFF.

The J gene is TRBJ2-2, the V gene TRBV7-2; D not certain. The CDR3 contains 14 residues. Between the trimmed V and J ends, which lost 1 base and 4 bases, there was a span of 7 bases. CDR1 is SGHTA and CDR2 is FQGNSA in the germline V gene. CDR3 in amino acids: CASSLDGFTGELFF. Written as DNA, the CDR3 is TGTGCCAGCAGCTTAGACGGCTTCACCGGGGAGCTGTTTTTT. Together with reference TRBV7-2 and TRBJ2-2, the CDR3 gives the full variable domain: GAGVSQSPSNKVTEKGKDVELRCDPISGHTALYWYRQSLGQGLEFLIYFQGNSAPDKSGLPSDRFSAERTGGSVSTLTIQRTQQEDSAVYLCASSLDGFTGELFFGEGSRLTVL.

This clonotype was counted a few times. V usage is TRBV9 and J usage is TRBJ1-2, with D uncertain. Trimming took 0 bases from V and 2 from J, leaving 11 bases between them. Germline lookup yields CDR1 SGDLS and CDR2 YYNGEE. This CDR3 is built from 15 residues. The CDR3 is CASSVGGPVNYGYTF. Here the CDR3 DNA reads TGTGCCAGCAGCGTAGGCGGGCCCGTGAACTATGGCTACACCTTC.

The chain combines TRBV4-3 with TRBJ2-2; D gene uncertain. V lost 0 bases, J lost 0 bases, and 2 bases lay in between. The CDR3 runs to 14 residues. CDR1 and CDR2 (germline): LGHNA, YSLEER. As DNA, the CDR3 is TGCGCCAGCAGCCAAGATACGAACACCGGGGAGCTGTTTTTT. This gives the protein CASSQDTNTGELFF.

This clonotype was detected a few times. V and J are TRBV7-3 and TRBJ1-1, with TRBD1 matching over 9 bases. The V gene's germline CDR1 is SGHTA and CDR2 FQGTGA. The ends lost 3 bases at V and 5 bases at J; junction bases unmatched: 10. This CDR3 contains 16 residues. CDR3 sequence: CASSFGGLGTGTEAFF. Here the CDR3 DNA reads TGTGCCAGCAGCTTTGGTGGTTTAGGGACAGGGACTGAAGCTTTCTTT.

In this sample, this clonotype turned up a few times. This chain joins TRBV28 and TRBJ2-5; perhaps D is TRBD1 or TRBD2 (6 bases each). Trimming cost V 10 bases and J 0 bases, with 21 bases left between them. Germline V gene sequence: CDR1 MDHEN, CDR2 SYDVKM. This CDR3 has 16 residues. CDR3 region: CATLGGTEAYQETQYF. The CDR3 DNA reads TGTGCCACCTTAGGGGGGACCGAAGCGTACCAAGAGACCCAGTACTTC.

In this sample, this clonotype turned up a few times. V is TRBV29-1 and J is TRBJ2-3; D might be TRBD2 (7 bases). Trimming cost V 4 bases and J 0 bases, with 14 bases left between them. The CDR3 consists of 15 residues. Germline assignment: CDR1 SQVTM and CDR2 ANQGSEA. The CDR3 region has the DNA TGCAGCGTTGTAGGGGGGGACATTAGCACAGATACGCAGTATTTT. This encodes CSVVGGDISTDTQYF.

The CDR3 sequence: CASSPTRGLEETQYF. CDR3 DNA sequence: TGTGCCAGCAGCCCGACTAGAGGTTTAGAAGAGACCCAGTACTTC. The rearrangement uses TRBV7-9 and TRBJ2-5, with a tentative D call TRBD2 (6 bases). The CDR3 is 15 residues long. The germline gives CDR1 SEHNR, CDR2 FQNEAQ (reference sequence). V gave up 5 bases and J gave up 3 bases, with 16 bases separating them.

The sample holds a few counts of this clonotype. The chain uses TRBV10-2 and TRBJ1-1; TRBD1 is a possible D gene (6 bases). This CDR3 contains 15 residues. The V gene lost 4 bases and the J gene lost 4 bases, with 16 bases spanning the gap. Germline CDR1 WSHSY, CDR2 SAAADI. The CDR3 bases are TGCGCCAGCAGTGGGCTAGCCACAGGGATCACTGAAGCTTTCTTT. Its protein is CASSGLATGITEAFF.

The chain carries TRBV9 and TRBJ2-1; tentative D call: TRBD2 (5 bases). The CDR3 has 15 residues. Trimming left V 0 bases short and J 0 bases short, with 7 bases between. Looked up from germline, CDR1 is SGDLS and CDR2 is YYNGEE. CDR3 sequence (DNA): TGTGCCAGCAGCGTAGCACTAGACTCCTACAATGAGCAGTTCTTC. Translation: CASSVALDSYNEQFF.

This clonotype has a handful of counts. The chain is built from TRBV6-2 or TRBV6-3 and TRBJ2-5; D perhaps matches TRBD2 (5 bases). Germline V gene sequence: CDR1 MNHEY, CDR2 SVGEGT. The CDR3 length is 12 residues. V was cut by 2 bases and J by 5 bases, with 6 bases left in between. In DNA form, the CDR3 reads TGTGCCAGCAGTTACCGCGGGGAGACCCAGTACTTC. This sequence encodes CASSYRGETQYF.

This rearrangement joins TRBV20-1 to TRBJ2-3, with 12 bases that match TRBD1. Germline CDR1 DFQATT, CDR2 SNEGSKA (reference sequence). Trimming removed 2 bases from V and 3 bases from J; junction bases left unmatched: 6. This CDR3 comprises 16 residues. The CDR3 bases are TGCAGTGCTAGACCTAGGGACAGGGGGCGTACAGATACGCAGTATTTT. It encodes CSARPRDRGRTDTQYF.

This clonotype turned up a few times. The V and J genes are TRBV11-2 and TRBJ2-1; D possibly matches TRBD1 or TRBD2 (5 bases each). Deletions cut 1 base from V and 6 bases from J, with 13 bases between. Germline assignment: CDR1 SGHAT and CDR2 FQNNGV. CDR3 length equals 15 residues. The CDR3 here is CASSLGWGKSNEQFF. The CDR3, as DNA: TGTGCCAGCAGCTTAGGGTGGGGGAAGTCCAATGAGCAGTTCTTC.

This clonotype was observed a few times. The rearrangement joins TRBV5-1 to TRBJ1-1; D perhaps matches TRBD1 (5 bases). The germline gives CDR1 SGHRS, CDR2 YFSETQ. V was trimmed by 4 bases and J by 3 bases, leaving 22 bases between them. The CDR3 has 17 residues. The CDR3: CASSRRGFRSGDTEAFF. CDR3 DNA sequence: TGCGCCAGCAGCCGCCGAGGGTTTAGGTCGGGGGACACTGAAGCTTTCTTT.

This clonotype was seen only a few times. The rearrangement joins TRBV27 to TRBJ2-5; D gene uncertain. The germline V and J ends were trimmed by 5 bases and 5 bases, with 15 bases remaining between them. Germline-derived CDR1 and CDR2 are MNHEY and SMNVEV (reference sequence). The CDR3 totals 14 residues. CDR3 bases: TGTGCCAGCAGTCCCCTGGACCTCGCGGAGACCCAGTACTTC. Its translation: CASSPLDLAETQYF.

The chain is built from TRBV12-3 or TRBV12-4 and TRBJ2-1, with 8 bases fitting TRBD2. This CDR3 has 15 amino acids. The V gene end was trimmed by 4 bases and the J gene end by 3 bases; junction bases not matched to a gene: 5. Here the CDR3 reads CASSSSGSLYNEQFF. DNA for the CDR3: TGTGCCAGCAGTTCTAGCGGGTCCCTCTACAATGAGCAGTTCTTC.

This clonotype was found a few times. The chain couples TRBV4-3 to TRBJ2-7; D is unresolved. Germline assignment: CDR1 LGHNA and CDR2 YSLEER. Trimming cost V 0 bases and J 4 bases, with 7 bases left between them. CDR3 length equals 13 residues. In nucleotides, the CDR3 is TGCGCCAGCAGCCAAGACTGGGGTTACGAGCAGTACTTC. Amino acid sequence: CASSQDWGYEQYF.